This entry lists 22 T cell receptor beta chains sequenced from one sample in a study of tumor-infiltrating lymphocytes in primary liver carcinoma. Unsorted whole blood supplied the RNA, and germline DNA was extracted too. Total RNA (approximately 500 ng) served as template for TCR beta cDNA synthesis primed by a constant-region primer. The TCR beta library was amplified through three nested multiplex PCR rounds in a modified ARM-PCR procedure. For approximately 10 cycles apiece, the opening two PCR rounds ran with TRBV1-TRBV30 forward primers and a C-beta reverse primer. TCRdb analysed the multiplex PCR reads with MiXCR anew, one entry per CDR3 protein. Of about 310,000 distinct CDR3 sequences listed, 50% to 75% were seen once; the top ten hold about 17%. Material: peripheral blood. These receptors originate from a woman aged 25 to 39 with primary liver carcinoma and hepatitis B virus infection.

This clonotype was detected a few times. This rearrangement joins TRBV12-3 or TRBV12-4 to TRBJ1-2; no clear D. V lost 4 bases, J lost 8 bases, and 14 bases lay in between. This CDR3 has 13 residues. The CDR3 sequence: CASSSFRESGYTF. In DNA form, the CDR3 reads TGTGCCAGCAGTTCCTTTAGGGAGAGCGGCTACACCTTC.

This clonotype was observed many times. This chain connects TRBV12-3 or TRBV12-4 to TRBJ2-3, with no clear D. CDR3 length: 11 amino acids. V shed 6 bases and J shed 5 bases, with 6 bases lying between them. CDR3 bases: TGTGCCAGCAGCCTCGTAGATACGCAGTATTTT. The encoded protein is CASSLVDTQYF.

This clonotype occurred a few times. The V and J genes are TRBV5-1 and TRBJ2-3; D gene unclear. The V gene's germline CDR1 is SGHRS and CDR2 YFSETQ. Trimming removed 4 bases from V and 2 bases from J, with 17 bases in between. This CDR3 has 16 amino acids. The CDR3 bases are TGCGCCAGCAGCGCGGCGCCTGGACCCTACACAGATACGCAGTATTTT. Translating gives CASSAAPGPYTDTQYF.

This clonotype was observed many times. The rearrangement links TRBV11-3 to TRBJ2-1, with unresolved D. CDR1 is SGHNT, CDR2 YENEEA, per germline. The CDR3 contains 12 residues. V dropped 5 bases and J dropped 5 bases, with 7 bases sitting between them. The CDR3 spells CASSLGHNEQFF. The CDR3 bases are TGTGCCAGCAGCCTGGGCCACAATGAGCAGTTCTTC.

This clonotype was observed many times. The chain links TRBV4-1 to TRBJ2-7; 8 bases align to TRBD1. CDR3 size: 15 residues. Trimming at V came to 2 bases and at J to 2 bases, leaving 5 bases not matched to a gene. CDR1 is MGHRA and CDR2 is YSYEKL in the germline V gene. The CDR3 loop is CASSQLQGEPYEQYF. CDR3 nucleotides: TGCGCCAGCAGCCAATTACAGGGGGAGCCCTACGAGCAGTACTTC.

As to this clonotype: A single base separates this from a much larger clone, so it may be a read error. The V call is TRBV12-3 or TRBV12-4, the J call TRBJ2-3; D not certain. This CDR3 contains 16 residues. As DNA, the CDR3 is TGTGCCAACAGTTTAGTGGGCAAAGGTGGTACAGATACGCAGTATTTT. As protein: CANSLVGKGGTDTQYF.

The rearrangement joins TRBV11-2 to TRBJ1-1; possibly TRBD1 for D (6 bases). In germline, CDR1 is SGHAT, CDR2 FQNNGV. This CDR3 spans 13 amino acids. V was cut by 5 bases and J by 12 bases, with 19 bases left in between. This CDR3 is CASSPGRDTETFF. The CDR3 region has the DNA TGTGCCAGCAGCCCGGGACGGGACACTGAGACTTTCTTT.

On this clonotype itself: A read error may explain this, as a much larger clone is one base away. The rearrangement links TRBV6-5 to TRBJ1-3, with unresolved D. Per the germline V gene, CDR1 is MNHEY and CDR2 is SVGAGI. The CDR3 loop spans 15 amino acids. The chain's CDR3 is CASSHEGRAGTTIYF. For the CDR3, the DNA is TGTGCCAGCAGCCATGAAGGGCGAGCTGGAACCACCATATATTTT.

The chain links TRBV6-2 or TRBV6-3 to TRBJ2-5, with D possibly being TRBD2 (6 bases). V was pared by 2 bases and J by 1 base, with 17 bases between. Germline V gene lookup returns CDR1 MNHEY and CDR2 SVGEGT. There are 17 residues in the CDR3. CDR3 sequence: CASSYTAGLRRQETQYF. CDR3 bases: TGTGCCAGCAGTTACACCGCGGGACTTCGTCGCCAAGAGACCCAGTACTTC.

Turning to this clonotype: One junction end does not reproduce the germline sequence, and a read error may be involved. The J gene is TRBJ2-3, the V gene TRBV7-8; 11 nucleotides match TRBD1. CDR1 and CDR2 (germline): SGHVS, FQNEAQ. This CDR3 is built from 17 residues. In DNA form, the CDR3 reads TGTGCCAGCGGCTTACCCTGGGACAGGGGGGCGACAGATACCCAGTATTTT. This gives the protein CASGLPWDRGATDTQYF. Together with reference TRBV7-8 and TRBJ2-3, the CDR3 gives the full variable domain: GAGVSQSPRYKVAKRGQDVALRCDPISGHVSLFWYQQALGQGPEFLTYFQNEAQLDKSGLPSDRFFAERPEGSVSTLKIQRTQQEDSAVYLCASGLPWDRGATDTQYFGPGTRLTVL.

Turning to this clonotype: This clone may be a read error of a much larger clone one base away. No conserved phenylalanine or tryptophan is present at the end of the CDR3, so a read error is the likely explanation. The J gene is TRBJ2-1, the V gene TRBV6-2 or TRBV6-3; 11 bases align to TRBD2. The V gene's germline CDR1 is MNHEY and CDR2 SVGEGT. This CDR3 region has 18 residues. Unmatched junction bases numbered 10, after V lost 2 bases and J lost 4 bases. The CDR3 spells CASSYRSGRAFPYNEQFL. The CDR3 DNA is TGTGCCAGCAGTTACCGTAGCGGGAGGGCATTCCCTTACAATGAGCAGTTCTTA.

J is TRBJ2-1 and V is TRBV12-3 or TRBV12-4, with TRBD2 matching 7 bases. The CDR3 totals 16 residues. V gave up 3 bases and J gave up 0 bases; unmatched junction bases: 5. CDR3 nucleotide sequence: TGTGCCAGCAGTTTTCAGGCGGGAGTCTCCTACAATGAGCAGTTCTTC. It encodes CASSFQAGVSYNEQFF.

J is TRBJ2-1 and V is TRBV29-1, with 13 nucleotides matching TRBD2. The V gene end was trimmed by 6 bases and the J gene end by 12 bases; junction bases not matched to a gene: 14. The germline gives CDR1 SQVTM, CDR2 ANQGSEA. The CDR3 loop spans 15 amino acids. DNA of the CDR3: TGCAGCGTCGATGGGACTAGCGGGAATTCGTATGGGCAGTTCTTC. Protein product: CSVDGTSGNSYGQFF.

As concerns this clonotype: An end of the junction differs from the germline gene, which may be a read error. The V call is TRBV4-2, the J call TRBJ2-3; 9 bases agree with TRBD2. Germline V gene sequence: CDR1 LGHNA, CDR2 YNFKEQ. The CDR3 extends over 18 amino acids. CDR3 nucleotide sequence: TGTACCAGCAGCCAAGATGGTTCCCTAGCGGGGTCTAGGGATACGCAGTATTTT. Translated: CTSSQDGSLAGSRDTQYF.

This clonotype was seen a few times. The chain joins TRBV4-2 to TRBJ2-7; 15 positions agree with TRBD2. CDR1 LGHNA and CDR2 YNFKEQ come from the germline V gene. The CDR3 runs to 16 residues. After removal of 4 bases from V and 3 bases from J, the junction contained 4 bases not matched to a gene. This CDR3 is CASSPGTSGGLYEQYF. The CDR3 DNA sequence: TGTGCCAGCAGCCCCGGGACTAGCGGGGGGCTCTACGAGCAGTACTTC.

This clonotype was observed once. Given a much more abundant clone one base away, this may be a read error. The chain joins TRBV29-1 to TRBJ1-5; D might be TRBD1 (6 bases). CDR3 length: 13 residues. The germline gives CDR1 SQVTM, CDR2 ANQGSEA. V lost 6 bases and J lost 5, with 14 bases in between. CDR3 DNA sequence: TGCAGCGTGTCCACAGGGTTCGATCAGCCCCAGCATTTT. Translating it yields CSVSTGFDQPQHF.

On this clonotype itself: Since a much larger clone is just one base distant, this may be a read error. This rearrangement joins TRBV30 to TRBJ1-1; D is uncertain. V was clipped by 3 bases and J by 8 bases, with 13 bases between them. Germline V gives CDR1 GTSNPN, CDR2 SVGIG (reference sequence). This CDR3 is 12 amino acids long. CDR3: CAWSISTPEAFF. CDR3 DNA: TGTGCCTGGAGCATCTCTACACCAGAAGCTTTCTTT.

This clonotype was seen at least ten times. This chain uses TRBV6-6 with TRBJ1-2; a weak D match, TRBD1 (6 bases). The CDR3 has 13 residues. CDR1 MNHNY and CDR2 SVGAGI come from the germline V gene (reference sequence). V was pared by 5 bases and J by 4 bases, with 11 bases between. The CDR3 is CASSVDRPYGYTF. DNA of the CDR3: TGTGCCAGCAGTGTAGACAGGCCCTATGGCTACACCTTC.

As concerns this clonotype: It may be a read error: a sequence one base away is much more abundant. CDR3 nucleotides: TGTGCCAGCAGCCGAACCGGGGGCGGGGACAGTGCTCCCTACGAGCAGTACTTC. It yields the protein CASSRTGGGDSAPYEQYF. V is TRBV7-8 and J is TRBJ2-7; TRBD1 might be the D (7 bases). The CDR3 runs 18 residues. Germline loops: CDR1 SGHVS, CDR2 FQNEAQ. V lost 5 bases, J lost 2 bases, and 25 bases lay in between. The variable domain in full, completed from reference TRBV7-8 and TRBJ2-7, reads GAGVSQSPRYKVAKRGQDVALRCDPISGHVSLFWYQQALGQGPEFLTYFQNEAQLDKSGLPSDRFFAERPEGSVSTLKIQRTQQEDSAVYLCASSRTGGGDSAPYEQYFGPGTRLTVT.

In its sample, this clonotype was seen many times. The chain couples TRBV11-2 to TRBJ2-7; D perhaps matches TRBD1 (6 bases). CDR1 is SGHAT, CDR2 FQNNGV, per germline. CDR3 length: 18 residues. Trimming stripped 2 bases from V and 0 bases from J, with 20 bases between. The DNA of the CDR3 is TGTGCCAGCAGCTTACGGCGGTGGGACATAAAGAGCTCCTACGAGCAGTACTTC. It encodes CASSLRRWDIKSSYEQYF.

To note about this clonotype: A much bigger clone sits one base away, suggesting this may be a read error. The chain has TRBV12-3 or TRBV12-4 and TRBJ2-4; no clear D. V was clipped by 5 bases and J by 0 bases, with 14 bases between them. This CDR3 region has 16 residues. The CDR3 sequence: CASSPLVWGAKNIQYF. CDR3 nucleotides: TGTGCCAGCAGTCCTCTCGTTTGGGGAGCCAAAAACATTCAGTACTTC.

This clonotype was observed a single time. The V call is TRBV11-2, the J call TRBJ1-1; D is unresolved. V was trimmed by 7 bases and J by 6 bases, leaving 12 bases between them. The CDR3 length is 12 residues. Germline-derived CDR1 and CDR2 are SGHAT and FQNNGV. CDR3: CASNIGIAEAFF. The CDR3 DNA follows: TGTGCCAGCAACATAGGCATCGCTGAAGCTTTCTTT. The entire variable domain, with the rest obtained from reference TRBV11-2 and TRBJ1-1, is as follows: EAGVAQSPRYKIIEKRQSVAFWCNPISGHATLYWYQQILGQGPKLLIQFQNNGVVDDSQLPKDRFSAERLKGVDSTLKIQPAKLEDSAVYLCASNIGIAEAFFGQGTRLTVV.